The entry below gives a single T cell receptor beta chain sequence along with its context. Its antigen is unidentified. With 3 bases removed from V and 10 bases from J, the gap between germline ends came to 12 bases. In germline, CDR1 is SGHAT, CDR2 FQNNGV. CDR3 length: 12 residues. These data come from a study of vaccination effects on CD4 cells after COVID-19. Study overall: A couple of convalescent pre-vaccine samples were taken 142 and 148 days post-diagnosis. Overall study results and limits: Convalescent post-vaccine spike-reactive clones were mostly newly vaccine-induced.

Viral peptide pools were used in the ViraFEST assay to expand antigen-specific CD4+ T cells, and sequencing came afterward. Following culture for about ten days, CD4+ T cells were isolated. Infection dated between March and December 2020, before the Alpha, Beta and Delta variants reached the United States. The authors replaced half the medium with IL-2 medium on days 3 and 7. This table comes from immunoSEQ multiplex PCR, and its TCRdb copy is limited to in-frame clones, with some not included. This table has tens of thousands of clones, roughly 76% appearing once. This clonotype originated in a human donor who had a prior SARS-CoV-2 infection. The gene calls are TRBV11-2 and TRBJ2-5, with D unclear. The sample in question was CD4+ T cells from PBMCs cultured with SARS-CoV-2 spike peptides, obtained before COVID-19 vaccination. CDR3: CASSFQFGYQYF. The CDR3, as DNA: TGTGCCAGCAGCTTTCAATTTGGGTACCAGTACTTC.